Listed below are T cell receptor beta chains from one sample, sequenced in a study of follicular helper T cells after annual influenza vaccination. Produced via immunoSEQ multiplex PCR; TCRdb's table is partial and in-frame only. The sample lists roughly 1,300 clones, roughly 77% occurring once. The starting material was CXCR5+ CD38+ circulating T follicular helper cells from blood, obtained 7 days after influenza vaccination. These receptors all stem from an adult who received the influenza vaccine. Both conserved end residues are part of each CDR3. Fields, in order: D gene, CDR3 length, J gene, V gene, clone size, CDR3 DNA, CDR3 protein. The D gene is left open where the match is weak. Not all rows give a size; the values are once, few, many and, for expanded clones, a class.

>TRBD1|13|TRBJ2-7|TRBV5-5|once
TGTGCCAGCAGCCGGGACAGCAAATACGAGCAGTACTTC
CASSRDSKYEQYF
>TRBD1|15|TRBJ1-2|TRBV4-3|-
TGCGCCAGCAGCCAAGATTTTGGAGGGGGCTTAAGCTACACCTTC
CASSQDFGGGLSYTF
>-|15|TRBJ2-5|TRBV14|once
TGTGCCAGCAGCCAAGTTGAGGGGGGGCGTGAGACCCAGTACTTC
CASSQVEGGRETQYF
>TRBD2|18|TRBJ2-1|TRBV28|-
TGTGCCAGCAGTTTTCTAGCGGGGGGGTCCCCTAGTTACAATGAGCAGTTCTTC
CASSFLAGGSPSYNEQFF
>-|16|TRBJ1-1|TRBV25-1|-
TGTGCCAGCAGTGAATATGGGGGGGCGAGGAACACTGAAGCTTTCTTT
CASSEYGGARNTEAFF
>-|14|TRBJ2-3|TRBV19|-
TGTGCCAGTAGTATCGGCTATTCGGAAGATACGCAGTATTTT
CASSIGYSEDTQYF
>TRBD1|13|TRBJ2-7|TRBV5-3|-
TGTGCCAGCAGCCCTAGGGGGCCCTACGAGCAGTACTTC
CASSPRGPYEQYF
>TRBD2|15|TRBJ2-5|TRBV5-1|-
TGCGCCAGCAGACCCCAACTAGCGGGTGAAGAGACCCAGTACTTC
CASRPQLAGEETQYF
>-|14|TRBJ2-7|TRBV28|few
TGTGCCAGCAGTTTCTCTGGGACGGACTACGAGCAGTACTTC
CASSFSGTDYEQYF
>-|13|TRBJ2-5|TRBV7-7|-
TGTGCCAGCAGCTACAACGCCCAAGAGACCCAGTACTTC
CASSYNAQETQYF
>-|13|TRBJ2-5|TRBV12-5|-
TGTGCTAGTGGCCAGAGCGGTAGGTCGACCCAGTACTTC
CASGQSGRSTQYF
>TRBD1|16|TRBJ2-7|TRBV18|once
TGTGCCAGCTCATATACTTACCGGGACAGGGCCTACGAGCAGTACTTC
CASSYTYRDRAYEQYF
>TRBD1|16|TRBJ1-6|TRBV2|-
TGTGCCAGCAGCCACCATGGACAGGGGATAGGGTCACCCCTCCACTTT
CASSHHGQGIGSPLHF
>TRBD2|20|TRBJ2-7|TRBV6-1|-
TGTGCCAGCAGTGAAGAGGCTGGGACTAGAAGATTTATTAAGGCCTACGAGCAGTACTTC
CASSEEAGTRRFIKAYEQYF
>-|14|TRBJ2-7|TRBV11-2|-
TGTGCCAGCAGCTTGCGGGTTGGGTCCTACGAGCAGTACTTC
CASSLRVGSYEQYF
>-|15|TRBJ1-2|TRBV7-2|-
TGTGCCAGCAGCTTAGGTCGGGTGGCAGACTATGGCTACACCTTC
CASSLGRVADYGYTF
>-|12|TRBJ2-7|TRBV18|-
TGTGCCAGCTCACCCGGTTCCTACGAGCAGTACTTC
CASSPGSYEQYF
>TRBD1|15|TRBJ1-2|TRBV28|-
TGTGCCAGCAGTACCCGGGACAGGGGTGACTATGGCTACACCTTC
CASSTRDRGDYGYTF
>-|14|TRBJ2-1|TRBV6-5|once
TGTGCCAGCAGTTTGAGGGGGGGTAACAATGAGCAGTTCTTC
CASSLRGGNNEQFF
>-|15|TRBJ2-5|TRBV7-2|-
TGTGCCAGCAGCTTAGGTTTTAGTTGGGAAGAGACCCAGTACTTC
CASSLGFSWEETQYF
>-|14|TRBJ2-5|TRBV29-1|-
TGCAGCGTGGGGGTTTTCTCGACTCAAGAGACCCAGTACTTC
CSVGVFSTQETQYF
>-|13|TRBJ1-1|TRBV29-1|-
TGCAGCGGATCAACAGGGATGAACACTGAAGCTTTCTTT
CSGSTGMNTEAFF
>-|14|TRBJ2-1|TRBV6-1|-
TGTGCCAGCAGCGCGGGAAGCCCTCACAATGAGCAGTTCTTC
CASSAGSPHNEQFF
>-|14|TRBJ2-7|TRBV23-1|-
TGCGCCAGCAGACGCAAGGATTACCCTTACGAGCAGTACTTC
CASRRKDYPYEQYF
>-|13|TRBJ1-2|TRBV28|-
TGTGCCAGCGAAGTTTCTTCCCAAACTGGCTACACCTTC
CASEVSSQTGYTF
>-|14|TRBJ2-3|TRBV9|-
TGTGCCAGCAGCGTGCGGGGTAGGACAGATACGCAGTATTTT
CASSVRGRTDTQYF
>TRBD1|15|TRBJ1-5|TRBV30|once
TGTGCCTGGTCAGGGGGGGATCTGGGCAATCAGCCCCAGCATTTT
CAWSGGDLGNQPQHF
>-|14|TRBJ2-7|TRBV27|-
TGTGCCAGCAGTCCCCGGCCTAATGCCTACGAGCAGTACTTC
CASSPRPNAYEQYF
>TRBD1|15|TRBJ1-5|TRBV6-6|few
TGTGCCAGCAGTCCGACGGGACAGGTTTCTCAGCCCCAGCATTTT
CASSPTGQVSQPQHF
>TRBD2|15|TRBJ2-3|TRBV5-6|-
TGTGCCAGCAGCCCTATGGCCGGGGGGACAGATACGCAGTATTTT
CASSPMAGGTDTQYF
>-|13|TRBJ2-3|TRBV2|-
TGTGCCAGCGGCAGTCGACTAGGAGATACGCAGTATTTT
CASGSRLGDTQYF
>TRBD2|14|TRBJ2-5|TRBV2|-
TGTGCCAGCAATCCGGGGGGGCCTTTAGAGACCCAGTACTTC
CASNPGGPLETQYF
>TRBD2|15|TRBJ2-1|TRBV7-2|-
TGTGCCAGCAGCTTTCGGCGGGGGGGCTACAATGAGCAGTTCTTC
CASSFRRGGYNEQFF
>-|14|TRBJ1-5|TRBV30|-
TGTGCCTTTTCCCCCGGGCAGGGAAATCAGCCCCAGCATTTT
CAFSPGQGNQPQHF
>-|13|TRBJ1-4|TRBV30|-
TGTGCCTGGACACTTACCAGGGAGGAAAAACTGTTTTTT
CAWTLTREEKLFF
>TRBD1|15|TRBJ2-1|TRBV7-9|-
TGTGCCAGCAGCTGGACAGGGGCCGCCCGCAATGAGCAGTTCTTC
CASSWTGAARNEQFF
>TRBD1|15|TRBJ1-5|TRBV19|-
TGTGCCAGTAGCCGGACAGGGAGGGACCATCAGCCCCAGCATTTT
CASSRTGRDHQPQHF
>-|14|TRBJ1-3|TRBV7-9|-
TGTGCCAGCAGCTTCGGAAGCTCTGGAAACACCATATATTTT
CASSFGSSGNTIYF
>-|15|TRBJ2-2|TRBV7-2|-
TGTGCCAGCACCCCGGACAGAACGAACACCGGGGAGCTGTTTTTT
CASTPDRTNTGELFF
>-|14|TRBJ1-1|TRBV30|few
TGTGCCTGGAGTGTAGGGGGGCTCAGCACTGAAGCTTTCTTT
CAWSVGGLSTEAFF
>-|15|TRBJ2-3|TRBV5-3|-
TGTGCCAGCAGCTCGCCGTTGGGGGCCGCAGATACGCAGTATTTT
CASSSPLGAADTQYF
>TRBD2|15|TRBJ2-7|TRBV7-9|-
TGTGCCAGCAGCGGGAGCGGGGGGGCCTCCTACGAGCAGTACTTC
CASSGSGGASYEQYF
>TRBD1|14|TRBJ1-2|TRBV11-1|-
TGTGCCAGCCACATAACGGGACAGAGAACGGCTCTCACCTTC
CASHITGQRTALTF
>-|17|TRBJ1-4|TRBV2|once
TGTGCCAGCAGTGATGGTCCCTGGGCGCAGGGGAATGAAAAACTGTTTTTT
CASSDGPWAQGNEKLFF
>-|14|TRBJ1-6|TRBV28|few
TGTGCCAGCGGTCCCGGGATTTATAATTCACCCCTCCACTTT
CASGPGIYNSPLHF
>TRBD2|12|TRBJ2-7|TRBV10-2|once
TGCGCCAGTCGGGGGGACTCCTACGAGCAGTACTTC
CASRGDSYEQYF